The next 5 T cell receptor beta chains were all read from a single sample in a study of blood T cell repertoires in COVID-19. The protocol was immunoSEQ multiplex PCR, while the TCRdb copy is restricted to in-frame clones and leaves out a portion. This repertoire shows 97,000 or so clones, just under 95% found once; its top ten account for more than 1.5%. Sequencing input: peripheral blood. Receptor source: a woman aged 50 to 65 with COVID-19, enrolled during active disease.

This clone was seen a few times. The V and J genes are TRBV19 and TRBJ1-2; D not resolved. This CDR3 contains 13 residues. Germline V gene data show CDR1 as LNHDA and CDR2 as SQIVND (reference sequence). V was cut by 5 bases and J by 8 bases, with 15 bases left in between. The CDR3 loop is CASSGSAMGGYTF. The CDR3 DNA follows: TGTGCCAGTAGTGGCTCAGCCATGGGCGGCTACACCTTC. The complete variable domain, with remaining parts taken from reference TRBV19 and TRBJ1-2, reads DGGITQSPKYLFRKEGQNVTLSCEQNLNHDAMYWYRQDPGQGLRLIYYSQIVNDFQKGDIAEGYSVSREKKESFPLTVTSAQKNPTAFYLCASSGSAMGGYTFGSGTRLTVV.

This chain connects TRBV21-1 to TRBJ1-2. TRBV21-1 is deemed a pseudogene. The CDR3 contains 10 residues. The CDR3 DNA reads TGTGCCAGCAGCGAACGGGAGGGGACCTTC. Protein sequence: CASSEREGTF.

V gene TRBV10-3 combines with J gene TRBJ2-6, with 9 bases aligning to TRBD1. V gave up 0 bases and J gave up 2 bases; unmatched junction bases: 8. The CDR3 sequence is 19 residues long. Per the germline V gene, CDR1 is ENHRY and CDR2 is SYGVKD. The CDR3 DNA reads TGTGCCATCAGTGAGTCGACGACAGGGGGACTTCCTGGGGCCAACGTCCTGACTTTC. Amino acid sequence: CAISESTTGGLPGANVLTF.

The chain has TRBV7-9 and TRBJ2-1, with 12 positions matching TRBD1. The CDR3 consists of 14 residues. V shed 5 bases and J 8 bases; nucleotides not matched to a gene: 4. The germline V gene has CDR1 SEHNR and CDR2 FQNEAQ (reference sequence). CDR3 nucleotides: TGTGCCAGCAGCAGGGACAGGGGGCTCGATGAGCAGTTCTTC. Protein product: CASSRDRGLDEQFF.

V is TRBV10-3 and J is TRBJ2-6; D is ambiguous. V dropped 0 bases and J dropped 4 bases, with 4 bases sitting between them. The germline CDR1 and CDR2 sequences are ENHRY and SYGVKD. The CDR3 is 14 residues long. The CDR3 is CAISESSGANVLTF. DNA for the CDR3: TGTGCCATCAGTGAGTCATCAGGGGCCAACGTCCTGACTTTC.